The TCR beta chain described here comes from a study of control samples from healthy donors and cancer patients. The CDR3 runs to 13 residues. The ends were cut back, 7 bases at V and 2 bases at J, with 9 bases in the middle. Germline assignment: CDR1 LNHDA and CDR2 SQIVND (reference sequence). This table comes from immunoSEQ multiplex PCR, and its TCRdb copy is limited to in-frame clones, with some not included. Of fewer than 200,000 clones in the sample, 80% to 95% are singletons; the top ten hold over 1.1%. The rearrangement uses TRBV19 and TRBJ1-5; D perhaps matches TRBD1 (5 bases). The TCR originated in a man aged 18 to 30 in good health. Sequenced sample: blood. CDR3 nucleotide sequence: TGTGCCAGTAACCAGGGCCGCAATCAGCCCCAGCATTTT. Protein: CASNQGRNQPQHF.